This T cell receptor (beta chain) originates from a study of T-cell memory formation after mild COVID-19. Whole-study context: Clusters of TCRs were largely donor specific.

MiXCR was run by TCRdb on the 5' RACE reads, yielding one entry per CDR3 protein. The sample holds around 440,000 distinct CDR3 sequences, about 18% seen once. The sequence was obtained from an adult woman who had mild COVID-19 (a few samples of this study predate the infection). Cell type and time point are not known. The sequenced sample was PBMCs or a T cell subset sorted from them (not recorded which).

The CDR3 loop reads CASSQEGGPHDTQYF. The CDR3 DNA reads TGTGCCAGCAGCCAAGAGGGAGGACCCCACGATACGCAGTATTTT. The rearrangement uses TRBV3-1 and TRBJ2-3; D is possibly TRBD2 (6 bases). The CDR3 has 15 amino acids. The germline V gene encodes CDR1 LGHDT and CDR2 YNNKEL (reference sequence). Trimming cost V 0 bases and J 6 bases, with 13 bases left between them.